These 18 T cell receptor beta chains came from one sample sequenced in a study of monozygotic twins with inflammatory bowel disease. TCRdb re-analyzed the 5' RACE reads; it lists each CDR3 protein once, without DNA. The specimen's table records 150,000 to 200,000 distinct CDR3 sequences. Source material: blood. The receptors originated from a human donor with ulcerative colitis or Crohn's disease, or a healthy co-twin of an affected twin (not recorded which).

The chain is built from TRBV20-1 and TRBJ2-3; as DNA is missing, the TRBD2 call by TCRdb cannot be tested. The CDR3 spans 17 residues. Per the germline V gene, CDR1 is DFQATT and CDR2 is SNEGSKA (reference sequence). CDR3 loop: CSARGLAGMSSTDTQYF.

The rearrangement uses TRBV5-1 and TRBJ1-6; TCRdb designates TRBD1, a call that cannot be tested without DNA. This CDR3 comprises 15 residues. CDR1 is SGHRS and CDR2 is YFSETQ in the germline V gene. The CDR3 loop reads CASSAHRGENSPLHF.

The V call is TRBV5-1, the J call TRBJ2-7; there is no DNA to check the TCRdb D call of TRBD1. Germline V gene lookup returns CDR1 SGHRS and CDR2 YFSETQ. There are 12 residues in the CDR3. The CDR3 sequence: CASSQPRGEQYF.

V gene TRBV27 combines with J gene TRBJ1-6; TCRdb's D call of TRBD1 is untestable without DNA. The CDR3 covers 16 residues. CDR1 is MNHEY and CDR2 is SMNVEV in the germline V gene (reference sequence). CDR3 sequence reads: CASSLMPRTGNSPLHF.

This CDR3 reads CASSPRTGQGDSPLHF. The chain combines TRBV7-2 with TRBJ1-6; lacking DNA, the TRBD1 call made by TCRdb goes unchecked. The CDR3 is 16 residues long. CDR1 SGHTA and CDR2 FQGNSA come from the germline V gene.

The CDR3 is CASSFGGQIYGYTF. The V call is TRBV5-5, the J call TRBJ1-2; TCRdb proposes TRBD1, but this gene call is untestable without DNA. In germline, CDR1 is SGHKS, CDR2 YYEKEE (reference sequence). The CDR3 has 14 residues.

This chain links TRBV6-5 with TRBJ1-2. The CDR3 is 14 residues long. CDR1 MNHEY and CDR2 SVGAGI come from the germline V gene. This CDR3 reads CASSYQGWSGGYTF.

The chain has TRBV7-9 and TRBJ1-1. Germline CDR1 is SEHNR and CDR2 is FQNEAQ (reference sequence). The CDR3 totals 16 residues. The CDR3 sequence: CASSPRTGGMNTEAFF.

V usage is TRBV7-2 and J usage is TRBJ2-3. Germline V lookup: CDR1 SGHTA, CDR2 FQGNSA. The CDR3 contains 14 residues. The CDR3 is CASSFGVSTDTQYF.

CDR3 protein: CATSRDWPRELFF. The chain has TRBV15 and TRBJ2-2. The V gene's germline CDR1 is LNHNV and CDR2 YYDKDF (reference sequence). CDR3 size: 13 residues.

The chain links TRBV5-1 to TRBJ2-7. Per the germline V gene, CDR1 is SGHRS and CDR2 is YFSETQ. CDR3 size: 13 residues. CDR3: CASSLVSNYEQYF.

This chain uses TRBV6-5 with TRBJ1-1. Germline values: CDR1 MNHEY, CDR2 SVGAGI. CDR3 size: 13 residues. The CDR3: CASSLGLRTEAFF.

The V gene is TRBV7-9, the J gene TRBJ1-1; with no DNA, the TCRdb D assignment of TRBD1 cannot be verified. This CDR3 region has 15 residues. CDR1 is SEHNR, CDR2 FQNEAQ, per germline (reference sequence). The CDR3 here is CASSLGSGANTEAFF.

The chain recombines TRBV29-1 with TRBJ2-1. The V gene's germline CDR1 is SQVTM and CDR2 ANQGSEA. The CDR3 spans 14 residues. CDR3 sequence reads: CSVGKTSSYNEQFF.

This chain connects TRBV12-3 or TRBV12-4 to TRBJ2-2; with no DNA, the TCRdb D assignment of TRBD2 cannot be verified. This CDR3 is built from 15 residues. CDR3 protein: CASSPSGGLDGELFF.

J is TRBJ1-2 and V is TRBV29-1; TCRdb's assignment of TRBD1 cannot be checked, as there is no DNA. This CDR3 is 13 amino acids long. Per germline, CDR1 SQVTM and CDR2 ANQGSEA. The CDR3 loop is CSVGDRENYGYTF.

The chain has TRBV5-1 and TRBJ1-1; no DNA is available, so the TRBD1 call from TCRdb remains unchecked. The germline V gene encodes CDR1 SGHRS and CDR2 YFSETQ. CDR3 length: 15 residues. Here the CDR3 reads CASSFQGQGDTEAFF. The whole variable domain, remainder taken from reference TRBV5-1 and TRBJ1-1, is KAGVTQTPRYLIKTRGQQVTLSCSPISGHRSVSWYQQTPGQGLQFLFEYFSETQRNKGNFPGRFSGRQFSNSRSEMNVSTLELGDSALYLCASSFQGQGDTEAFFGQGTRLTVV.

This CDR3 is CASSAYSNQPQHF. The chain recombines TRBV10-2 with TRBJ1-5. Germline assignment: CDR1 WSHSY and CDR2 SAAADI. CDR3 length: 13 amino acids.